This TCR beta chain was profiled in a study of liver allograft versus peripheral blood T cells. Study in general: The study compared liver allograft T cell receptor repertoires against peripheral blood repertoires of liver transplant recipients.

This clonotype has only one observation. The germline V and J ends were trimmed by 2 bases and 4 bases, with 16 bases remaining between them. CDR3 length equals 16 residues. Germline V gene sequence: CDR1 SGHDT, CDR2 YYEEEE. TCRdb recomputed calls from the reads with MiXCR, one row per CDR3 protein. Seen here are just over 5,000 distinct CDR3 sequences, 15% to 20% observed once, and the top ten hold approximately 50%. The TCR originated in a human patient who had a liver transplant. A share of the T cells may be of graft donor origin. The chain joins TRBV5-6 to TRBJ1-5, with unresolved D. CDR3: CASSLENAGPNQPQHF. Written as DNA, the CDR3 is TGTGCCAGCAGCTTAGAGAATGCAGGCCCTAATCAGCCCCAGCATTTT.